The subject of this entry is one TCR beta chain. From the 5' RACE reads, TCRdb called clonotypes with MiXCR, one entry per CDR3 protein. The sample shows just over 60,000 distinct CDR3 sequences, approximately 29% of them seen only once. The ends were cut back, 2 bases at V and 2 bases at J, with 10 bases in the middle. This CDR3 spans 15 amino acids. Germline values: CDR1 SEHNR, CDR2 FQNEAQ (reference sequence). The TCR comes from a female donor with breast cancer. The sample comprised tumor-infiltrating naive CD4+ T cells sorted from the breast tumor. The subset here: naive CD4+ T cells, CD4+CD45RA+CD25-. The V gene is TRBV7-9, the J gene TRBJ1-3, with TRBD1 as a possible D gene (5 bases). The CDR3 DNA reads as TGTGCCAGCAGCTTAACCCTCAGGGCTGGAAACACCATATATTTT. Encoded protein: CASSLTLRAGNTIYF.